This T cell receptor beta chain was recorded in a study of beta chain features in type 1 diabetes. The study's findings and limits: Naive, central memory and Treg TCRB repertoires seemed to resemble each other more closely in patients than they did in healthy donors.

Deletions cut 3 bases from V and 7 bases from J, with 10 bases between. CDR1 DFQATT and CDR2 SNEGSKA come from the germline V gene (reference sequence). The CDR3 is 11 residues long. This clone was detected only a few times. Its antigen remains unidentified. Distinct nucleotide sequences in the sample also encode this CDR3. The study reverse transcribed the entire isolated RNA, so it sequenced expressed TCRB transcripts. Method: immunoSEQ multiplex PCR; TCRdb's copy keeps in-frame clones and lacks some. The sample gives under 800,000 clones, roughly a sixth of which show up once; about 0.093% is in the top ten.

The sequencing sample was made of naive CD4+ T cells from blood. This TCR was recovered from a man younger than 35 in good health. The V gene is TRBV20-1, the J gene TRBJ2-7; D is uncertain. The CDR3 coding sequence is TGCAGTGCTAGGAAAGATTATGAGCAGTACTTC. It translates to CSARKDYEQYF.